This T cell receptor (beta chain) stems from a study of blood T cell repertoires in COVID-19. Generated by immunoSEQ multiplex PCR, the TCRdb table keeps only in-frame clones and is missing some. The sample lists 60,000 to 80,000 clones, about 85% occurring once. Per germline, CDR1 LNHDA and CDR2 SQIVND (reference sequence). V was cut by 4 bases and J by 6 bases, with 13 bases left in between. The CDR3 is made up of 14 amino acids. The receptor's source is a man aged 45-65 years with COVID-19, enrolled during active disease. Sequenced material: peripheral blood. The chain recombines TRBV19 with TRBJ1-5; D is unclear. The CDR3 sequence: CASSRNSDLQPQHF. CDR3 nucleotides: TGTGCCAGTAGTAGGAACAGTGACCTTCAGCCCCAGCATTTT.